This T cell receptor (beta chain) derives from a study of identical twins. This clonotype was detected only a few times. Antigen unknown. Germline assignment: CDR1 SQVTM and CDR2 ANQGSEA. The V end was cut by 0 bases, the J end by 12 bases, with 11 bases between. The CDR3 loop spans 12 amino acids. The cDNA had a unique molecular identifier and a template-switch universal primer site. MiXCR was run by TCRdb on the 5' RACE reads, yielding one entry per CDR3 protein. The sample has some 500,000 distinct CDR3 sequences; roughly 9.5% are singletons. Healthy Caucasians were all of the donors. Study-wide findings and caveats: Reduced insertions were recorded for abundant cord blood beta clonotypes, with no such pattern in memory repertoires. Modelling underestimated the level of out-of-frame TCR alpha sharing observed in monozygotic twins.

These data were likewise used in another study, on yellow fever vaccine responses in identical twins.

Sequencing used PBMCs. The chain carries TRBV29-1 and TRBJ1-4; D remains unclear. The receptor was derived from a woman aged 18-29 years in good health. CDR3 DNA: TGCAGCGTTGAAGATCTTAGGGCGGAACTGTTTTTT. Protein product: CSVEDLRAELFF.